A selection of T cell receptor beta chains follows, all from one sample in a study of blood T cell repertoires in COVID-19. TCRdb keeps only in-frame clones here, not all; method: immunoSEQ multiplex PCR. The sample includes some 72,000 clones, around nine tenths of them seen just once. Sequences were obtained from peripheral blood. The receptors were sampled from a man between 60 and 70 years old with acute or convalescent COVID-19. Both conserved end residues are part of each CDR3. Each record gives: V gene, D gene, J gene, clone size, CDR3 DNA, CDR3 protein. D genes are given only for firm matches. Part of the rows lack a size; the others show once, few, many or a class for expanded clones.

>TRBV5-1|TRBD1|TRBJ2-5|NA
TGCGCCAGCAGCCAGGGACAGGGCAAGACCCAGTACTTC
CASSQGQGKTQYF
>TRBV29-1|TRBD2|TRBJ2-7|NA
TGCAGCGTTGGAGACCACATCGGGACTAGCTACGAGCAGTACTTC
CSVGDHIGTSYEQYF
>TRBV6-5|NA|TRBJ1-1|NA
TGTGCCAGCAGTCCAACCTATAGTGAAGCTTTCTTT
CASSPTYSEAFF
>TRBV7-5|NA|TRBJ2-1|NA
TGTGTCAGAAGCGCGACTAGCGGGAGTGGGAATGAGCAGTTCTTC
CVRSATSGSGNEQFF
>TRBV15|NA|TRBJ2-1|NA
TGTGCCACCAGCAGAGTTCGAGGAACGGATGAGCAGTTCTTC
CATSRVRGTDEQFF
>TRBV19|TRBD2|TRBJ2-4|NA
TGTGCCAGTAGACCATTACTGACTAGCGGGGCAGCCAAAAACATTCAGTACTTC
CASRPLLTSGAAKNIQYF
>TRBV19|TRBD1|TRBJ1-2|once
TGTGCCAGTAGCCCAACCATAGGGACAGAATATGGCTACACCTTC
CASSPTIGTEYGYTF
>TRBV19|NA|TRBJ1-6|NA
TGTGCCAGTAGTATATCTCGGGGTACGGGAAATTCACCCCTCCACTTT
CASSISRGTGNSPLHF
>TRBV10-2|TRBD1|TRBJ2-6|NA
TGCGCCAGCAAAGGGGGCTATGCCTCTGGGGCCAACGTCCTGACTTTC
CASKGGYASGANVLTF
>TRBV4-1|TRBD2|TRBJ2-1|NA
TGCGCCAGCAGCCAAGATCTAGCGGGAATAGACAATGAGCAGTTCTTC
CASSQDLAGIDNEQFF
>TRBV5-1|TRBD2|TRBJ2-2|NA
TGCGCCAGCAGGCCGGGACTAGCGGGGGGAACGAACACCGGGGAGCTGTTTTTT
CASRPGLAGGTNTGELFF
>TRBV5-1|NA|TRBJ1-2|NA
TGCGCCAGCAGCTTGGTATCAGGGAACTATGGCTACACCTTC
CASSLVSGNYGYTF
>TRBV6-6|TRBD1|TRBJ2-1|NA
TGTGCCAGCAGTTACCCGACGACAGGGCCCGAGCAGTTCTTC
CASSYPTTGPEQFF